The 4 T cell receptor beta chains presented below share a single source sample, sequenced in a study of T cell responses to AZD1222 COVID-19 vaccine. Only in-frame clones appear in the TCRdb table, and some are missing; sequencing was by immunoSEQ multiplex PCR. The sample lists about 150,000 clones, roughly 91% occurring once. The sequencing here drew on peripheral blood, taken on day 0 of AZD1222 vaccination. These receptors were taken from an adult in good health.

The V call is TRBV11-2, the J call TRBJ1-1; the D is unclear. The CDR3 has 13 residues. Trimming cost V 4 bases and J 11 bases, with 17 bases left between them. CDR1 and CDR2 from the germline V gene are SGHAT and FQNNGV. DNA for the CDR3: TGTGCCAGCAGCTCCTACAGTTCCCTCGGCGCTTTCTTT. It specifies CASSSYSSLGAFF.

V and J are TRBV6-1 and TRBJ2-7; no definite D call. CDR1 is MNHNS, CDR2 SASEGT, per germline. Trimming shortened V by 4 bases and J by 3 bases, and 16 bases separated the two germline ends. The CDR3 contains 15 residues. The CDR3 bases are TGTGCCAGCAGTGCCCCCCCCCTGATAGGCTACGAGCAGTACTTC. Translation gives CASSAPPLIGYEQYF.

The chain links TRBV5-6 to TRBJ1-4; TRBD1 agrees at 7 bases. This CDR3 is built from 13 residues. CDR1 and CDR2 from the germline V gene are SGHDT and YYEEEE. Trimming removed 2 bases from V and 7 bases from J; junction bases left unmatched: 2. CDR3 in amino acids: CASSLGTAEKLFF. CDR3 in DNA: TGTGCCAGCAGCTTAGGGACAGCTGAAAAACTGTTTTTT. The full variable domain, completed using reference TRBV5-6 and TRBJ1-4, is DAGVTQSPTHLIKTRGQQVTLRCSPKSGHDTVSWYQQALGQGPQFIFQYYEEEERQRGNFPDRFSGHQFPNYSSELNVNALLLGDSALYLCASSLGTAEKLFFGSGTQLSVL.

The chain uses TRBV7-9 and TRBJ1-4, with D unresolved. CDR3 length: 12 amino acids. The V end lost 5 bases, the J end lost 8 bases, and 9 bases lay between the germline ends. Germline V gene lookup returns CDR1 SEHNR and CDR2 FQNEAQ (reference sequence). DNA of the CDR3: TGTGCCAGCAGCCCCAAGGTGGAAAAACTGTTTTTT. This gives the protein CASSPKVEKLFF.